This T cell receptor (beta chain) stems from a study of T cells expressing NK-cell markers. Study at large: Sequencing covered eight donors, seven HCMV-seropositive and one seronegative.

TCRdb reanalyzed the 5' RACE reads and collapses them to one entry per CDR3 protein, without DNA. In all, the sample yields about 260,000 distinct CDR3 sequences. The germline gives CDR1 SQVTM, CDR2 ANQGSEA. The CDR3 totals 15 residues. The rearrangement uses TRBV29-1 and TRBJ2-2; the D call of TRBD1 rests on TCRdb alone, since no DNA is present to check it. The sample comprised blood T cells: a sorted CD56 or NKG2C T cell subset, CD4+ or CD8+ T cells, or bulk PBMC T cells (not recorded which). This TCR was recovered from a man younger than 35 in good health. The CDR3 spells CSARGQPVNTGELFF.